The 19 T cell receptor beta chains given below trace back to one sample, sequenced in a study of a mutant IDH1 vaccine in newly diagnosed glioma. Their antigens are not known. Profiling relied on immunoSEQ multiplex PCR, and the TCRdb table lists in-frame clones only, not all of them. The sample consists of tens of thousands of clones, approximately 85% of them appearing once. The time point is: week 5, during vaccination. One vaccine dose held 300 ug of mutant IDH1 20-mer peptide and came with topical imiquimod. Sequencing was performed on PBMCs, taken from a glioma patient whose treatment included an IDH1 peptide vaccine. The source is a man aged 35-49 years with glioma.

The rearrangement links TRBV4-2 to TRBJ2-5; 7 positions agree with TRBD2. V shed 0 bases and J 2 bases; nucleotides not matched to a gene: 6. Germline assignment: CDR1 LGHNA and CDR2 YNFKEQ. This CDR3 region has 16 residues. In DNA form, the CDR3 reads TGTGCCAGCAGCCAAGAGGCGGGAGTGGGTCAAGAGACCCAGTACTTC. It codes for CASSQEAGVGQETQYF.

The chain links TRBV19 to TRBJ1-3; TRBD1 might be the D (5 bases). Looked up from germline, CDR1 is LNHDA and CDR2 is SQIVND (reference sequence). The CDR3 is 16 residues long. With 4 bases removed from V and 2 bases from J, the gap between germline ends came to 15 bases. The CDR3 spells CASSTGGTLAGNTIYF. The DNA for the CDR3 is TGTGCCAGTAGTACCGGGGGGACCCTTGCTGGAAACACCATATATTTT.

The chain is built from TRBV18 and TRBJ2-2; 9 nucleotides match TRBD2. The J segment lost 6 bases and the V segment lost 0 bases, leaving 5 bases of the junction unmatched. The CDR3 extends over 16 amino acids. Germline CDR1 KGHSH, CDR2 LQKENI. The CDR3 reads CASSPPSSGTSGELFF. DNA of the CDR3: TGTGCCAGCTCACCACCGTCTAGCGGGACATCCGGGGAGCTGTTTTTT.

The CDR3 sequence is CASSHDSGLAGAYEQYF. The CDR3, as DNA: TGCGCCAGCAGCCACGATTCGGGACTAGCGGGAGCTTACGAGCAGTACTTC. The chain employs TRBV5-1 and TRBJ2-7; TRBD2 matches at 14 bases. Trimming cost V 4 bases and J 4 bases; bases outside gene matches: 10. CDR3 length: 17 residues. Germline values: CDR1 SGHRS, CDR2 YFSETQ.

The chain employs TRBV7-3 and TRBJ2-3; D is undetermined. The CDR3 consists of 11 residues. The germline gives CDR1 SGHTA, CDR2 FQGTGA. Trimming shortened V by 4 bases and J by 6 bases, and 5 bases separated the two germline ends. The CDR3 loop reads CASSYGDTQYF. The CDR3 DNA is TGTGCCAGCAGCTATGGTGATACGCAGTATTTT. The variable domain in full, completed from reference TRBV7-3 and TRBJ2-3, reads GAGVSQTPSNKVTEKGKYVELRCDPISGHTALYWYRQSLGQGPEFLIYFQGTGAADDSGLPNDRFFAVRPEGSVSTLKIQRTERGDSAVYLCASSYGDTQYFGPGTRLTVL.

The chain has TRBV4-1 and TRBJ2-2, with D possibly being TRBD1 (6 bases). This CDR3 has 13 amino acids. Per the germline V gene, CDR1 is MGHRA and CDR2 is YSYEKL. V lost 6 bases to trimming and J lost 8 bases, with 13 bases between them. The CDR3 here is CASRQQGSGELFF. As DNA, the CDR3 is TGCGCCAGCAGACAACAGGGTTCGGGGGAGCTGTTTTTT.

The genes are TRBV15 and TRBJ2-3; no firm D call. Per germline, CDR1 LNHNV and CDR2 YYDKDF (reference sequence). V was cut by 7 bases and J by 4 bases, with 9 bases left in between. The CDR3 totals 12 residues. The CDR3 DNA reads as TGTGCCACCACAGCTGATCCAGATACGCAGTATTTT. Its translation is CATTADPDTQYF.

The chain links TRBV19 to TRBJ2-7; D call uncertain. This CDR3 is built from 14 residues. CDR1 LNHDA and CDR2 SQIVND come from the germline V gene (reference sequence). Trimming left V 3 bases short and J 4 bases short, with 13 bases between. The CDR3 spells CASSMSGSRYEQYF. CDR3 DNA sequence: TGTGCCAGTAGTATGTCAGGAAGTCGTTACGAGCAGTACTTC.

This clone has just a few counts. The chain couples TRBV5-1 to TRBJ1-1; D is ambiguous. The germline V gene encodes CDR1 SGHRS and CDR2 YFSETQ. V gave up 1 base and J gave up 6 bases, with 13 bases separating them. The CDR3 extends over 14 amino acids. The CDR3 is CASSLWSSAAEAFF. DNA of the CDR3: TGCGCCAGCAGCTTGTGGTCGTCAGCTGCTGAAGCTTTCTTT. Complete variable domain (other parts from reference TRBV5-1 and TRBJ1-1): KAGVTQTPRYLIKTRGQQVTLSCSPISGHRSVSWYQQTPGQGLQFLFEYFSETQRNKGNFPGRFSGRQFSNSRSEMNVSTLELGDSALYLCASSLWSSAAEAFFGQGTRLTVV.

CDR3: CASSLDTGSNQPQHF. DNA for the CDR3: TGCGCCAGCAGCTTGGATACAGGGAGCAATCAGCCCCAGCATTTT. The V and J genes are TRBV5-1 and TRBJ1-5; tentatively, D is TRBD1 (6 bases). Germline CDR1 is SGHRS and CDR2 is YFSETQ. The CDR3 contains 15 residues. The V end was cut by 0 bases, the J end by 1 base, with 8 bases between.

This chain uses TRBV15 with TRBJ2-5; the D is unclear. CDR1 LNHNV and CDR2 YYDKDF come from the germline V gene (reference sequence). Trimming cost V 3 bases and J 2 bases, with 4 bases left between them. CDR3 length: 12 residues. The CDR3 reads CATSSYQETQYF. As DNA, the CDR3 is TGTGCCACCAGCAGCTATCAAGAGACCCAGTACTTC.

The gene calls are TRBV2 and TRBJ2-7; 8 bases line up with TRBD1. Per germline, CDR1 SNHLY and CDR2 FYNNEI. The CDR3 loop spans 14 amino acids. V trimming: 6 bases; J trimming: 4 bases; junction bases outside the gene matches: 8. Here the CDR3 reads CASSPTGVRYEQYF. For the CDR3, the DNA is TGTGCCAGCAGCCCGACAGGGGTTAGGTACGAGCAGTACTTC. Variable domain in full (rest from reference TRBV2 and TRBJ2-7): EPEVTQTPSHQVTQMGQEVILRCVPISNHLYFYWYRQILGQKVEFLVSFYNNEISEKSEIFDDQFSVERPDGSNFTLKIRSTKLEDSAMYFCASSPTGVRYEQYFGPGTRLTVT.

In this sample, this clone is medium-sized. The chain combines TRBV13 with TRBJ2-2, with a possible D match to TRBD2 (6 bases). Between the trimmed V and J ends, which lost 4 bases and 1 base, there was a span of 13 bases. The CDR3 consists of 16 residues. In germline, CDR1 is PRHDT, CDR2 FYEKMQ (reference sequence). This CDR3 reads CASSSESGLNTGELFF. CDR3 nucleotides: TGTGCCAGCAGCTCTGAGAGCGGGTTGAACACCGGGGAGCTGTTTTTT.

The V and J genes are TRBV7-9 and TRBJ2-2; weak D call: TRBD2 (5 bases). The germline CDR1 and CDR2 sequences are SEHNR and FQNEAQ (reference sequence). This CDR3 spans 13 amino acids. V lost 4 bases and J lost 6, with 9 bases in between. In DNA form, the CDR3 reads TGTGCCAGCAGCTCCGGGCGGGCCGGGGAGCTGTTTTTT. Amino acids: CASSSGRAGELFF.

The chain employs TRBV6-6 and TRBJ2-7, with D perhaps matching TRBD1 or TRBD2 (5 bases each). V was shortened by 6 bases and J by 4 bases, with 13 bases between the two germline ends. There are 13 residues in the CDR3. Germline V gives CDR1 MNHNY, CDR2 SVGAGI (reference sequence). In nucleotides, the CDR3 is TGTGCCAGCAGACCCGGGACCCCGTACGAGCAGTACTTC. Amino acid sequence: CASRPGTPYEQYF.

The V gene is TRBV5-4, the J gene TRBJ2-5; TRBD1 matches 11 bases. Germline V gene data show CDR1 as SGHNT and CDR2 as YYREEE (reference sequence). After removal of 6 bases from V and 5 bases from J, the junction contained 6 bases not matched to a gene. The CDR3 runs 14 residues. The CDR3 DNA follows: TGTGCCAGCACTCCAGGACAGGGGGCCGAGACCCAGTACTTC. This gives the protein CASTPGQGAETQYF.

The V and J genes are TRBV11-2 and TRBJ2-1; the match to TRBD2 covers 13 bases. Germline CDR1 and CDR2: SGHAT and FQNNGV. This CDR3 comprises 17 residues. The ends lost 2 bases at V and 6 bases at J; junction bases unmatched: 7. This chain's CDR3 is CASSLRTSGRSGNEQFF. DNA of the CDR3: TGTGCCAGCAGCTTAAGGACTAGCGGGAGATCGGGCAATGAGCAGTTCTTC.

This sequence joins TRBV2 and TRBJ2-7, with D perhaps matching TRBD2 (6 bases). CDR1 is SNHLY, CDR2 FYNNEI, per germline. V lost 6 bases, J lost 3 bases, and 18 bases lay in between. The CDR3 totals 15 residues. CDR3 residues: CASSITRDFLYEQYF. CDR3 sequence (DNA): TGTGCCAGCAGCATCACCCGGGACTTCCTCTACGAGCAGTACTTC.

This clone was detected only once. The rearrangement uses TRBV11-2 and TRBJ2-3; a weak D match, TRBD2 (5 bases). Germline loops: CDR1 SGHAT, CDR2 FQNNGV. V lost 5 bases to trimming and J lost 5 bases, with 17 bases between them. The CDR3 consists of 15 residues. The CDR3: CASSRDLRALDTQYF. The CDR3 nucleotides read TGTGCCAGCAGCCGGGATTTGAGGGCTCTAGATACGCAGTATTTT.